A selection of T cell receptor beta chains follows, all from one sample in a study of shared clonotypes between healthy human individuals. TCRdb's copy holds only in-frame clones and misses some; the assay was immunoSEQ multiplex PCR. This sample has 2,500,000 or so clones, with approximately 93% found just once. What was sequenced was naive CD4+ T cells from PBMCs. The receptors stem from a man aged 18 to 29 in good health. Some clones in this sample may be carry-over from other donors' samples. Both conserved end residues are part of each CDR3. The D gene is left open where the match is weak. The size entry is marked missing in some rows and otherwise reads once, few, many or a size class.

DNA: TGTGCCAGCAGGCAGGGGAGACGGGAGACCCAGTACTTC; CDR3: CASRQGRRETQYF; J: TRBJ2-5; V: TRBV2; size: -; D: -
DNA: TGCAGCGTGCAGGGGGCCAGTGAAAAACTGTTTTTT; CDR3: CSVQGASEKLFF; J: TRBJ1-4; V: TRBV29-1; size: -; D: TRBD1
DNA: TGTGCCAGCAGTTTAAGGCACCTAATGGAGACCCAGTACTTC; CDR3: CASSLRHLMETQYF; J: TRBJ2-5; V: TRBV28; size: -; D: -
DNA: TGCGCCAGCAGCTTCGTGGGGTTAACTAATGAAAAACTGTTTTTT; CDR3: CASSFVGLTNEKLFF; J: TRBJ1-4; V: TRBV5-1; size: -; D: -
DNA: TGTGCCAGCTCGCTGGGACAGGGCGACGTCTACGAGCAGTACTTC; CDR3: CASSLGQGDVYEQYF; J: TRBJ2-7; V: TRBV18; size: -; D: TRBD1
DNA: TGTGCCAGCAGTCCCACAGGGGGGAGGTACTACGAGCAGTACTTC; CDR3: CASSPTGGRYYEQYF; J: TRBJ2-7; V: TRBV28; size: -; D: TRBD1
DNA: TGTGCCAGCAGTCCCAGACAGGGGTCCTACGAGCAGTACTTC; CDR3: CASSPRQGSYEQYF; J: TRBJ2-7; V: TRBV27; size: -; D: TRBD1
DNA: TGTGCCAGCAGTTTAAGACTAGCGGGGACGCCTAGCACAGATACGCAGTATTTT; CDR3: CASSLRLAGTPSTDTQYF; J: TRBJ2-3; V: TRBV2; size: -; D: TRBD2
DNA: TGCGCCAGCAGCCACCCGGGACAGTTTAACACTGAAGCTTTCTTT; CDR3: CASSHPGQFNTEAFF; J: TRBJ1-1; V: TRBV4-1; size: -; D: TRBD1
DNA: TGTGCCAGCAGTGGCTCCAGGGTAACCTACGAGCAGTACTTC; CDR3: CASSGSRVTYEQYF; J: TRBJ2-7; V: TRBV28; size: -; D: -
DNA: TGCAGTGCCCATCAGGGCTACGAGCAGTACTTC; CDR3: CSAHQGYEQYF; J: TRBJ2-7; V: TRBV20-1; size: -; D: -
DNA: TGCGCCAGCAGCCCTAGGGTAGTCGGCACAGATACGCAGTATTTT; CDR3: CASSPRVVGTDTQYF; J: TRBJ2-3; V: TRBV5-1; size: -; D: -
DNA: TGTGCCAGCAGCGCGGGACAGGTCGCGAACACCGGGGAGCTGTTTTTT; CDR3: CASSAGQVANTGELFF; J: TRBJ2-2; V: TRBV5-4; size: few; D: TRBD1
DNA: TGTGCCAGCAGCTTAGTGGGACTAGCGGGAGCGAATGAGCAGTTCTTC; CDR3: CASSLVGLAGANEQFF; J: TRBJ2-1; V: TRBV7-2; size: -; D: TRBD2
DNA: TGTGCCATCAGTGAAGGTCGCAGCCTCAATGAGCAGTTCTTC; CDR3: CAISEGRSLNEQFF; J: TRBJ2-1; V: TRBV10-3; size: -; D: -
DNA: TGTGCCAGCACCTTTCGGGACAGGAACACCGGGGAGCTGTTTTTT; CDR3: CASTFRDRNTGELFF; J: TRBJ2-2; V: TRBV28; size: once; D: TRBD1
DNA: TGTGCCAGCAGCTTAGATAGAAATCAGCCCCAGCATTTT; CDR3: CASSLDRNQPQHF; J: TRBJ1-5; V: TRBV11-2; size: -; D: -